Detailed here is one T cell receptor beta chain. Exposed enrollees had met someone with a PCR-confirmed or clinician-diagnosed COVID-19 case at some point within the 2 weeks before study entry. This entry comes from a study of blood T cell repertoires in COVID-19. Generated by immunoSEQ multiplex PCR, the TCRdb table keeps only in-frame clones and is missing some. The sample lists about 430,000 clones; around nine tenths were seen once. The trim removed 1 base at V and 0 bases at J, leaving 9 bases unmatched. This CDR3 region has 17 residues. Germline V CDR1 and CDR2: MDHEN, SYDVKM. Sequenced input: PBMCs or T cells enriched from blood (not recorded which). The TCR originated in a woman aged 18 to 35 who had been exposed to COVID-19. The chain has TRBV28 and TRBJ2-7; 7 positions agree with TRBD1. CDR3 loop: CASSLSDRVMGSYEQYF. The CDR3 DNA is TGTGCCAGCAGTTTATCCGACAGGGTGATGGGCTCCTACGAGCAGTACTTC.